This T cell receptor beta chain was captured in a study of T cell responses to AZD1222 COVID-19 vaccine. Study details: Pooled samples include second doses given at about 4 or 12 weeks. General study points: Spike was spanned by vaccine-associated CD4 TCRs, with dominance at 160-218 and 743-854. Spike-specific TCRs gained breadth and depth after people received two AZD1222 doses.

CDR3 size: 16 residues. V lost 4 bases and J lost 5; bases outside the gene matches: 7. The germline CDR1 and CDR2 sequences are MGHRA and YSYEKL. Only a few counts were recorded for this clone. What it binds is unknown. The method was immunoSEQ multiplex PCR; TCRdb's version includes in-frame clones alone and lacks a portion of them. Found here are roughly 100,000 clones, around 91% of them singletons; the top ten hold about 48%. The rearrangement joins TRBV4-1 to TRBJ2-2; 10 bases fit TRBD1. Material: peripheral blood, obtained on day 0 of AZD1222 vaccination. The TCR comes from an adult in good health. The CDR3 region has the DNA TGCGCCAGCAGCCGACTGACGGGACAGGGGACCGGGGAGCTGTTTTTT. It specifies CASSRLTGQGTGELFF.